Listed below are T cell receptor beta chains from one sample, sequenced in a study of cytomegalovirus exposure and HLA in healthy donors. Produced via immunoSEQ multiplex PCR; TCRdb's table is partial and in-frame only. The data contain some 130,000 clones, 89% of them singletons. The sequenced sample consisted of PBMCs. The receptors stem from a woman in her late teens or twenties in good health and CMV-seronegative. CDR3s include the opening cysteine and the closing phenylalanine or tryptophan. A row's size may be missing; if present it is once, few, many or a size class.

CASSLDRYRTPLHF	TRBV11-2	TRBJ1-6	14	-
CASSLPGSPLHF	TRBV19	TRBJ1-6	12	-
CASSLRVTQVNTEAFF	TRBV18	TRBJ1-1	16	-
CAISEPSGNTEAFF	TRBV10-3	TRBJ1-1	14	-
CASSPRSNQPQHF	TRBV11-2	TRBJ1-5	13	-
CSAPRGDGYTF	TRBV20-1	TRBJ1-2	11	-
CASSYGNTIYF	TRBV6-1	TRBJ1-3	11	-
CASSVGDRAGELFF	TRBV9	TRBJ2-2	14	-
CASSLEAGQAYSYEQYF	TRBV5-4	TRBJ2-7	17	once
CASSVGGLEALGEQYF	TRBV9	TRBJ2-7	16	-
CATRDILSSQETQYF	TRBV27	TRBJ2-5	15	-
CASSRGRGGTQYF	TRBV5-8	TRBJ2-5	13	-
CASSRDSSWARHEQFF	TRBV9	TRBJ2-1	16	-
CASTLVGGTGANVLTF	TRBV5-1	TRBJ2-6	16	few
CASSADTGILSPLHF	TRBV19	TRBJ1-6	15	-
CASSLADSSTETQYF	TRBV7-2	TRBJ2-5	15	-
CASSPTSGSGYGYTF	TRBV7-9	TRBJ1-2	15	-
CASSPPAGLVDGYTF	TRBV18	TRBJ1-2	15	-
CASSLEANYGYTF	TRBV4-1	TRBJ1-2	13	-
CASSGRTSPEETQYF	TRBV2	TRBJ2-5	15	-
CASIRSGTGTYEQYF	TRBV6-1	TRBJ2-7	15	-
CASSFLSGTSYGYTF	TRBV6-5	TRBJ1-2	15	-
CASSPRPGRTEAFF	TRBV9	TRBJ1-1	14	-
CASSERDELSGNTIYF	TRBV6-1	TRBJ1-3	16	once
CASSYGTAIGNEQFF	TRBV2	TRBJ2-1	15	few
CASSLGGVRETQYF	TRBV11-2	TRBJ2-5	14	-
CASSLYRTGLDTF	TRBV7-2	TRBJ1-2	13	-
CASSQGSLVSYNEQFF	TRBV4-1	TRBJ2-1	16	-
CASTSDRLNYGYTF	TRBV6-5	TRBJ1-2	14	-
CASSWDRGVGTEAFF	TRBV27	TRBJ1-1	15	-
CASSHRLRNYEQYF	TRBV7-9	TRBJ2-7	14	-
CASSPRPAQDTEAFF	TRBV18	TRBJ1-1	15	-
CASSYFTGVGDTQYF	TRBV6-5	TRBJ2-3	15	-
CASSSDRGRMGTEAFF	TRBV6-5	TRBJ1-1	16	-
CASIGTTGTGNYGYTF	TRBV19	TRBJ1-2	16	-
CASTGWGGTQYF	TRBV2	TRBJ2-3	12	-
CASTQSSGTGYGYTF	TRBV7-9	TRBJ1-2	15	-
CASSLAGHSSTDTQYF	TRBV7-8	TRBJ2-3	16	-
CASSFVPTTTYNEQFF	TRBV7-2	TRBJ2-1	16	-
CASMGRTDYGYTF	TRBV19	TRBJ1-2	13	-
CASSRPPRLALETQYF	TRBV18	TRBJ2-5	16	-
CASSVGTEEKLFF	TRBV9	TRBJ1-4	13	-
CASSLVFSGQARYEQYF	TRBV11-2	TRBJ2-7	17	-
CASSRRGGELFF	TRBV11-3	TRBJ2-2	12	-
CASSSQGAPLALEQFF	TRBV27	TRBJ2-1	16	-
CASSTEGAETQYF	TRBV6-1	TRBJ2-5	13	-
CASSPPAATGGNEQFF	TRBV18	TRBJ2-1	16	-
CASSARDSSRAFF	TRBV6-1	TRBJ1-1	13	-
CASSLGIGTGNGYTF	TRBV13	TRBJ1-2	15	-
CASSFRWTGGRQIDYEQYF	TRBV11-2	TRBJ2-7	19	-
CASSLFARAATDTQYF	TRBV5-4	TRBJ2-3	16	-
CASSLLRYDLTYEQYF	TRBV7-2	TRBJ2-7	16	-
CASSPRTGTSILSTGELFF	TRBV7-9	TRBJ2-2	19	-
CASGGTGSGNSPLHF	TRBV2	TRBJ1-6	15	-